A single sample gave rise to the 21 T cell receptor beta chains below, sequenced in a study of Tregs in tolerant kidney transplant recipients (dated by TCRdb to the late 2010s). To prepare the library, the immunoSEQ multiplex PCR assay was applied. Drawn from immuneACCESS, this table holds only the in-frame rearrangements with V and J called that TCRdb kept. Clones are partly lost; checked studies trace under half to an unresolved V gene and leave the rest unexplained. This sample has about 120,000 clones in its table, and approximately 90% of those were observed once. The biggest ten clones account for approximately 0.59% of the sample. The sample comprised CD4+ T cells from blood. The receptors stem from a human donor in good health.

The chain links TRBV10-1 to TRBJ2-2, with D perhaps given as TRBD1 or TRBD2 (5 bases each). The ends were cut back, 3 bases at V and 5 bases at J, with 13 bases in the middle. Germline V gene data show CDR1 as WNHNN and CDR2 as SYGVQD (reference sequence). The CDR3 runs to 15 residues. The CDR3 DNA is TGCGCCAGCAGTGACGCCGGGGCTGGAACCGGGGAGCTGTTTTTT. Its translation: CASSDAGAGTGELFF.

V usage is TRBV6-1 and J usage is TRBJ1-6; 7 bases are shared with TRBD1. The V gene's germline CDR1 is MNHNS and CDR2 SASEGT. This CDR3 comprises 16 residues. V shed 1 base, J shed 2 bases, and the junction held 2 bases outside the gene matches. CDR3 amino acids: CASSEVGGAYNSPLHF. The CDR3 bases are TGTGCCAGCAGTGAAGTAGGGGGCGCCTATAATTCACCCCTCCACTTT.

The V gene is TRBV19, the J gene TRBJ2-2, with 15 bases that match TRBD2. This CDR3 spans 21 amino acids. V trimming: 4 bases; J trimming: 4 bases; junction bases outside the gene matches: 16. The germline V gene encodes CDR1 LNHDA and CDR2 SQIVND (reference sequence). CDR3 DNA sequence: TGTGCCAGTAGTACCGGGGACCCGGGACTAGCGGGGGGTTCGGGCACCGGGGAGCTGTTTTTT. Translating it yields CASSTGDPGLAGGSGTGELFF.

The CDR3 coding sequence is TGTGCCAGCAGTTTGCTACAGGGGTCCTATGGCTACACCTTC. Protein: CASSLLQGSYGYTF. The V call is TRBV6-6, the J call TRBJ1-2, with 7 bases aligning to TRBD1. The CDR3 consists of 14 residues. The ends lost 4 bases at V and 4 bases at J; junction bases unmatched: 6. Germline-derived CDR1 and CDR2 are MNHNY and SVGAGI (reference sequence).

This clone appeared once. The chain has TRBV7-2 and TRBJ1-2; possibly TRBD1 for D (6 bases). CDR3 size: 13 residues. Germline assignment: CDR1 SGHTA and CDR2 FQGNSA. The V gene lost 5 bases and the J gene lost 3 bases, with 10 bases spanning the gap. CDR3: CASSGDTYYGYTF. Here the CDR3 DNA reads TGTGCCAGCAGCGGGGACACCTACTATGGCTACACCTTC.

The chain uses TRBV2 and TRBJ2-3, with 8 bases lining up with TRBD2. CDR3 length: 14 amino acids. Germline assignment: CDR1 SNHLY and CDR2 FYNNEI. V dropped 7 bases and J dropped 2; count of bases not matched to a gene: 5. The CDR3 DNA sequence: TGTGCCAGCAATAGGCGGGGGGTCACAGATACGCAGTATTTT. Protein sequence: CASNRRGVTDTQYF.

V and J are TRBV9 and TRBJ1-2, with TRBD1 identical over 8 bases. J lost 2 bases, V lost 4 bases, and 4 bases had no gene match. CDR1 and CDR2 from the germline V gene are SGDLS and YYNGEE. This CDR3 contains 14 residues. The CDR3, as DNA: TGTGCCAGCAGCTCCCGACAGGGGAACTATGGCTACACCTTC. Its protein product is CASSSRQGNYGYTF.

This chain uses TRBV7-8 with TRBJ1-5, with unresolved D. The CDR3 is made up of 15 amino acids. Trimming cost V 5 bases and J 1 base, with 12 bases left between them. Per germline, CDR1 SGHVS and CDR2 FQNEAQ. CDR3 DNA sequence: TGTGCCAGCAGCCCGCGGCGGAGCAGCAATCAGCCCCAGCATTTT. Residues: CASSPRRSSNQPQHF.

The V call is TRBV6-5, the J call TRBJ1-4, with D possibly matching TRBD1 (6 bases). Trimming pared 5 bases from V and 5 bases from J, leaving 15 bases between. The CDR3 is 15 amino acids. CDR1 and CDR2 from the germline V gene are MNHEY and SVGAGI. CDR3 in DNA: TGTGCCAGCAGTCCTATGGACAGCAGAAATGAAAAACTGTTTTTT. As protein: CASSPMDSRNEKLFF.

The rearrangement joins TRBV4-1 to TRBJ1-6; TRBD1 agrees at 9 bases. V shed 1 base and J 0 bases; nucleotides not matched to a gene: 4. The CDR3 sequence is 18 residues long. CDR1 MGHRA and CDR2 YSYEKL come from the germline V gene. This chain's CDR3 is CASSQGRDRASYNSPLHF. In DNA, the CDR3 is TGCGCCAGCAGCCAAGGGAGGGACAGGGCCTCCTATAATTCACCCCTCCACTTT.

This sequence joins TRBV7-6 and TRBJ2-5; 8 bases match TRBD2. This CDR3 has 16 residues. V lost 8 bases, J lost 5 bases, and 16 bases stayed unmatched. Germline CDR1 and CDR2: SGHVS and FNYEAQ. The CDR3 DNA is TGTGCCAGCGCGCGCCGGGCGGGAGGTATAAGGGAGACCCAGTACTTC. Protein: CASARRAGGIRETQYF.

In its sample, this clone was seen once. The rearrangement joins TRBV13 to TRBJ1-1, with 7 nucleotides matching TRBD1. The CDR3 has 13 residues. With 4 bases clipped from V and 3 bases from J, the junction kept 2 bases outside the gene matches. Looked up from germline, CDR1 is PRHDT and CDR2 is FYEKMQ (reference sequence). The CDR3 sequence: CASSSTGDTEAFF. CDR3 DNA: TGTGCCAGCAGCTCCACAGGGGACACTGAAGCTTTCTTT.

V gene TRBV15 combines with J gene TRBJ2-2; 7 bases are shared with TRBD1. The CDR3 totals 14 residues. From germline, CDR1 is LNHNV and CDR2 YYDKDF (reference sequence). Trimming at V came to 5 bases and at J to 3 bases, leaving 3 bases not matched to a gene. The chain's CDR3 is CATSVQGDTGELFF. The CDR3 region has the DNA TGTGCCACCAGCGTCCAGGGGGACACCGGGGAGCTGTTTTTT.

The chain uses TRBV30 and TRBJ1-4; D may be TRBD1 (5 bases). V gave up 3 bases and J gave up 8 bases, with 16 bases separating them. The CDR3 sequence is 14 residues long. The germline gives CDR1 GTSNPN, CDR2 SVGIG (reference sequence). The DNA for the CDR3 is TGTGCCTGGAGGAGGGGCGGTCCTATCGAAAAACTGTTTTTT. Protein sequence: CAWRRGGPIEKLFF.

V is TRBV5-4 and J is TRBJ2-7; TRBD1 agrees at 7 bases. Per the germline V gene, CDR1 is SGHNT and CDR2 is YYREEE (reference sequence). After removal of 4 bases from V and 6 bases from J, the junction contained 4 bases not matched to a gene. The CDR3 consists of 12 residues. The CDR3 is CASSPYRGEQYF. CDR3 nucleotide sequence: TGTGCCAGCAGCCCGTACAGGGGCGAGCAGTACTTC.

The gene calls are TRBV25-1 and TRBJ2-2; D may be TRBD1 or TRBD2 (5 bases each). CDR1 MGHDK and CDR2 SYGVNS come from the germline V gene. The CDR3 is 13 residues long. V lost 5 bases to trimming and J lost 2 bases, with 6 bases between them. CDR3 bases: TGTGCCAGCAGTAGGGACAACACCGGGGAGCTGTTTTTT. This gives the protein CASSRDNTGELFF.

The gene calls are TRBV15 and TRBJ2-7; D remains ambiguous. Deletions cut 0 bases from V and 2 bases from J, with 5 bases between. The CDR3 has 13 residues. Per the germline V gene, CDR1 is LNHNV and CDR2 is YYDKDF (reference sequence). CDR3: CATSRDLPYEQYF. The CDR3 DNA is TGTGCCACCAGCAGAGATCTTCCCTACGAGCAGTACTTC.

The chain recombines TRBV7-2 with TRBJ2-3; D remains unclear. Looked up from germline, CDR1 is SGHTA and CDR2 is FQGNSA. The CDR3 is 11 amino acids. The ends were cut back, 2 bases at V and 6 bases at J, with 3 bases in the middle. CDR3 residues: CASSLTDTQYF. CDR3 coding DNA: TGTGCCAGCAGCTTAACTGATACGCAGTATTTT.

The CDR3 sequence is CASSSRQAPMNTEAFF. The CDR3 DNA sequence: TGTGCCAGCAGCTCCAGACAGGCTCCCATGAACACTGAAGCTTTCTTT. This chain links TRBV5-6 with TRBJ1-1; a possible D gene is TRBD1 (6 bases). Trimming shortened V by 3 bases and J by 0 bases, and 15 bases separated the two germline ends. This CDR3 is built from 16 residues. Germline-derived CDR1 and CDR2 are SGHDT and YYEEEE.

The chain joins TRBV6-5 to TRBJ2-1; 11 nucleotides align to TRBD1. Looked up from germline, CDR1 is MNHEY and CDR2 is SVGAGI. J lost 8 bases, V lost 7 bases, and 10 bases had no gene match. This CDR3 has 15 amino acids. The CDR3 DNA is TGTGCCAGCAAACTAACCGGGACAGGGGGTTATGAGCAGTTCTTC. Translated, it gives CASKLTGTGGYEQFF.

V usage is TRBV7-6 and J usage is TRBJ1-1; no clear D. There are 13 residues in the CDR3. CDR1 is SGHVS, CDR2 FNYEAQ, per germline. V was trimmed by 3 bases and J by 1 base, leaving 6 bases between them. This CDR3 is CASSLNRNTEAFF. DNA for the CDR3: TGTGCCAGCAGCTTGAACAGGAACACTGAAGCTTTCTTT.